The 5 T cell receptor beta chains given below trace back to one sample, sequenced in a study of OX40 agonist ivuxolimab in advanced cancers. Method: immunoSEQ multiplex PCR; TCRdb's copy keeps in-frame clones and lacks some. Of 71,000 or so clones detected, 70% to 90% appear once; the ten largest clones hold 7% to 9.5%. This sample comprised CD4+ or CD8+ T cells sorted from blood, obtained in a trial of the OX40 agonist ivuxolimab. These receptors all stem from an adult with an advanced solid tumor such as melanoma, head and neck, liver or kidney cancer.

This rearrangement joins TRBV28 to TRBJ2-7; TRBD1 matches at 8 bases. CDR3 length: 16 amino acids. Germline CDR1 and CDR2: MDHEN and SYDVKM. V dropped 4 bases and J dropped 5; count of bases not matched to a gene: 13. The DNA of the CDR3 is TGTGCCAGCAGTTACGGCCGGGGACAGGCGCTCAACGAGCAGTACTTC. Translated, it gives CASSYGRGQALNEQYF.

J is TRBJ1-2 and V is TRBV7-6; 10 nucleotides line up with TRBD1. J was trimmed by 4 bases and V by 3 bases; bases with no gene match: 2. CDR1 is SGHVS and CDR2 is FNYEAQ in the germline V gene. CDR3 length equals 14 residues. This CDR3 is CASSLGQGFYGYTF. The DNA of the CDR3 is TGTGCCAGCAGCTTGGGACAGGGGTTCTATGGCTACACCTTC. Together with reference TRBV7-6 and TRBJ1-2, the CDR3 gives the full variable domain: GAGVSQSPRYKVTKRGQDVALRCDPISGHVSLYWYRQALGQGPEFLTYFNYEAQQDKSGLPNDRFSAERPEGSISTLTIQRTEQRDSAMYRCASSLGQGFYGYTFGSGTRLTVV.

The chain combines TRBV19 with TRBJ1-2; D gene ambiguous. V was cut by 6 bases and J by 0 bases, with 8 bases left in between. The V gene's germline CDR1 is LNHDA and CDR2 SQIVND (reference sequence). CDR3 length equals 13 residues. The CDR3 spells CASRTGANYGYTF. The CDR3 coding sequence is TGTGCCAGTAGAACTGGAGCTAACTATGGCTACACCTTC. Combining the CDR3 with reference TRBV19 and TRBJ1-2 gives the whole variable domain DGGITQSPKYLFRKEGQNVTLSCEQNLNHDAMYWYRQDPGQGLRLIYYSQIVNDFQKGDIAEGYSVSREKKESFPLTVTSAQKNPTAFYLCASRTGANYGYTFGSGTRLTVV.

J is TRBJ1-2 and V is TRBV19; 8 bases fit TRBD1. The CDR3 is 16 amino acids. Germline trimming cut 6 bases from V and 8 bases from J; bases unmatched to any gene: 17. The germline CDR1 and CDR2 sequences are LNHDA and SQIVND (reference sequence). The DNA for the CDR3 is TGTGCCAGTAGCACGGTCCGGGACAGGTCGACGTGGGGCTACACCTTC. It translates to CASSTVRDRSTWGYTF.

This chain uses TRBV11-3 with TRBJ1-5, with D unresolved. The CDR3 runs 14 residues. Trimming removed 1 base from V and 9 bases from J, with 13 bases in between. CDR1 is SGHNT, CDR2 YENEEA, per germline. The DNA of the CDR3 is TGTGCCAGCAGCTTAGTTGCAGCCGGAGGGCCCCAGCATTTT. Encoded protein: CASSLVAAGGPQHF.